Described below is a single T cell receptor beta chain sequence and its context. CDR3 length equals 14 residues. From germline, CDR1 is SGHRS and CDR2 YFSETQ. V was clipped by 3 bases and J by 1 base, with 10 bases between them. The data originate from a study of OX40 agonist ivuxolimab in advanced cancers. In the study overall: Intravenous ivuxolimab at 0.01 to 10 mg/kg was given to patients every 2 weeks. Of the participants, more than 35% had some prior anti-PD-1, anti-PD-L1 or anti-CTLA-4 therapy, which was allowed.

The method was immunoSEQ multiplex PCR; TCRdb's version includes in-frame clones alone and lacks a portion of them. Among some 10,000 clones listed, 70% to 80% were seen once. The clonotype originates from an adult with an advanced solid tumor such as melanoma, head and neck, liver or kidney cancer. The rearrangement links TRBV5-1 to TRBJ1-1; possible D gene TRBD1, 5 bases. Material: CD4+ or CD8+ T cells sorted from blood, obtained in a trial of the OX40 agonist ivuxolimab. The CDR3 bases are TGCGCCAGCAGCTGGGACGACACGAACACTGAAGCTTTCTTT. Translating it yields CASSWDDTNTEAFF.